This record concerns one TCR beta chain sequence. With 4 bases clipped from V and 2 bases from J, the junction kept 9 bases outside the gene matches. Germline CDR1 and CDR2: SGHTS and YDEGEE. The CDR3 sequence is 16 residues long. As originally analysed: Quantification of nucleated cells was approximated via reference gene primer amplification. Clones were read by immunoSEQ multiplex PCR, and TCRdb kept only the in-frame ones, dropping some. V and J calls and clone size are given by that table; D and trimming were obtained from the DNA. This sample carries fewer than 250,000 clones, about four fifths of them seen once, and the ten largest clones take 6% to 8.5%. This record comes from a study of blood T cell repertoires in COVID-19. Study information: PBMCs, B-cell-depleted T cells, or T cells were the source of the cDNA or gDNA that made up the material.

V and J are TRBV5-8 and TRBJ1-5, with 7 bases identical to TRBD1. The source of this sequence is a man between 60 and 70 years old with acute or convalescent COVID-19. Input material: peripheral blood. The CDR3 DNA reads TGTGCCAGCAGCCCGCAACAGGGGCTGGGCAATCAGCCCCAGCATTTT. Its protein product is CASSPQQGLGNQPQHF.